This TCR beta chain was recovered during a study of OX40 agonist ivuxolimab in advanced cancers. In terms of the full investigation: Ivuxolimab was an agonistic, fully human IgG2 monoclonal antibody directed against OX40 (CD134), a costimulatory receptor. Partial responses occurred in three dose-escalation patients: two with cutaneous melanoma and one with hepatocellular carcinoma. The paper describes the monotherapy dose-escalation part (N of about 57 patients) of the phase I trial of ivuxolimab. Intravenous ivuxolimab was administered to patients every 2 weeks at six dose levels: 0.01, 0.1, 0.3, 1.5, 3 and 10 mg/kg. The purpose of peripheral TCRbeta sequencing was to test whether ivuxolimab changed TCR sequence diversity and led to clonal T-cell expansion. A male proportion of 75% to 85% and a mean age of about 60 years, ranging from roughly 23 to 85, were recorded for the dose-escalation cohort. Prior anti-PD-1, anti-PD-L1 or anti-CTLA-4 therapy was permitted, and 40% of dose-escalation patients had received checkpoint inhibitors. Among the roughly 54 dose-escalation patients, around 20 had hepatocellular carcinoma, 15 or so melanoma, 9 renal cell carcinoma and 9 head and neck cancer.

For sequencing of the TCRbeta CDR3 region, genomic DNA was extracted from the sorted cells. TCRbeta CDR3 regions were sequenced using the immunoSEQ Assay. The table comes from immuneACCESS by way of TCRdb, which keeps in-frame sequences with V and J called. Part of the clones is missing from these tables; in studies checked, under half for an unresolved V gene and the rest for unknown reasons. The sample profile shows fewer than 80,000 clones; roughly 89% of them were found once. Around 12% of the sample is held by the ten biggest clonotypes. Patients with autoimmune disease history or receiving systemic immunosuppression were excluded from the trial. In every dose cohort, peripheral blood was drawn for TCR sequencing at baseline, cycle 4 day 1, and cycle 7 day 1. The samples were taken from a phase I, first-in-human, multicenter, open-label dose-escalation trial of ivuxolimab. The trial enrolled adults with locally advanced or metastatic head and neck squamous cell, hepatocellular, melanoma or renal cell carcinoma. CD4+ and CD8+ T cells were sorted separately from peripheral blood before TCR sequencing.

Concerning this clone itself: Its antigen is currently not known. Base quality data are lacking; no much larger clone is found one base away.

The paper's findings and limits, for the study overall: At doses of 0.1 to 3.0 mg/kg, clonal expansion of both CD4+ and CD8+ blood T cells was observed from baseline to week 6. On average, CD8+ T cells showed more expanded clones than CD4+ T cells after ivuxolimab. Low levels of normalized T-cell clonal expansion were also seen in some nonresponding patients. Partial responders in the 0.1-3.0 mg/kg groups had among the lowest normalized peripheral clonal expansion, especially among CD8+ T cells. Which antigens the clonally expanded peripheral T cells were specific for was not determined.

The sample consisted of CD4+ or CD8+ T cells sorted from blood, taken in a trial of the OX40 agonist ivuxolimab. This TCR came from an adult with an advanced solid tumor such as melanoma, head and neck, liver or kidney cancer.

The sequenced DNA is TGTGCCAGCAGTGACTTGGCGGGAGGGGTTGTGACAGAGACCCAGTACTTC. Translated, it reads CASSDLAGGVVTETQYF. This chain is built from TRBV2 and TRBJ2-5; 9 nucleotides in the junction match TRBD2. The CDR3 spans 17 residues, from the cysteine through the phenylalanine. The only DNA kept is the CDR3, 51 bases in frame from the first base. CDR1 and CDR2 were assigned from the germline V gene as SNHLY and FYNNEI. V is trimmed back by 3 bases and J by 4 bases, and the junction contains 12 bases that no gene match accounts for.